This TCR beta chain comes out of a study of Ad26.COV2.S vaccination and SARS-CoV-2 variants. General study results and limits: Assessments of TCR breadth and depth may have underestimated the total T cell responses.

Documented treatment: around 19 received Ad26.COV2.S at low or high dose, single or two shots; 5 received placebo; per-sample allocation not given. Samples were taken on day 63 after the first vaccine or placebo injection. The CDR3 has 12 residues. The V gene lost 0 bases and the J gene lost 4 bases, with 3 bases spanning the gap. The germline V gene has CDR1 LGHDT and CDR2 YNNKEL (reference sequence). About this clone itself: What it binds is unknown.

Generated by immunoSEQ multiplex PCR, the TCRdb table keeps only in-frame clones and is missing some. Among about 280,000 clones listed, more than 75% were seen once. The gene calls are TRBV3-1 (or the pseudogene TRBV3-2) and TRBJ2-5, with D unclear. Sequencing used peripheral blood, obtained in a trial of Ad26.COV2.S vaccine versus placebo. This TCR derives from a person between 18 and 65 years old who received the Ad26.COV2.S COVID-19 vaccine or a placebo. CDR3 nucleotide sequence: TGTGCCAGCAGCCAAGATTCAGAGACCCAGTACTTC. The encoded protein is CASSQDSETQYF.